The source of this T cell receptor beta chain is a study of OX40 agonist ivuxolimab in advanced cancers. CDR3 size: 13 residues. The germline CDR1 and CDR2 sequences are SNHLY and FYNNEI. Trimming removed 11 bases from V and 1 base from J; junction bases left unmatched: 7. Drawing of blood for sampling happened at baseline, at cycle 4 day 1, and at cycle 7 day 1. This clone was seen a single time. TCRdb keeps only in-frame clones here, not all; method: immunoSEQ multiplex PCR. The sample lists around 77,000 clones; roughly 89% were seen once. This TCR derives from an adult with an advanced solid tumor such as melanoma, head and neck, liver or kidney cancer. Sequencing was performed on CD4+ or CD8+ T cells sorted from blood, taken in a trial of the OX40 agonist ivuxolimab. The J gene is TRBJ2-5, the V gene TRBV2; TRBD1 matches 7 bases. As DNA, the CDR3 is TGTGCCTCCCAATGGGACAGCCAAGAGACCCAGTACTTC. Protein: CASQWDSQETQYF.